These 19 T cell receptor beta chains originate from one sample sequenced in a study of CD8 T cells in ankylosing spondylitis. TCRdb re-called the 5' RACE reads through MiXCR, storing one row per CDR3 protein. Here the sample spans approximately 340,000 distinct CDR3 sequences, about 15% being singletons. Source material: blood, either unsorted or a sorted T cell fraction (not recorded which). The receptors were sampled from a male donor with ankylosing spondylitis or in good health (not recorded which).

The chain joins TRBV20-1 to TRBJ2-2, with TRBD1 matching 7 bases. This CDR3 region has 15 residues. V lost 4 bases and J lost 2; bases outside the gene matches: 7. Germline-derived CDR1 and CDR2 are DFQATT and SNEGSKA (reference sequence). CDR3 region: CSATTDRTNTGELFF. The CDR3 DNA reads as TGCAGTGCTACGACGGACAGGACCAACACCGGGGAGCTGTTTTTT.

V and J are TRBV28 and TRBJ2-7; D is uncertain. The ends were cut back, 2 bases at V and 6 bases at J, with 11 bases in the middle. The CDR3 has 13 residues. Germline-derived CDR1 and CDR2 are MDHEN and SYDVKM. The CDR3 region has the DNA TGTGCCAGCAGTTTAGTTAGCTTACGCGAGCAGTACTTC. This codes for CASSLVSLREQYF.

This clonotype was observed a handful of times. The chain employs TRBV4-1 and TRBJ2-5; possible D gene TRBD2, 5 bases. The germline V and J ends were trimmed by 1 base and 4 bases, with 7 bases remaining between them. The CDR3 is 13 residues long. Germline V gene data show CDR1 as MGHRA and CDR2 as YSYEKL. The CDR3 DNA sequence: TGCGCCAGCAGCCAAGGACTATTAGAGACCCAGTACTTC. The encoded protein is CASSQGLLETQYF.

This clonotype appeared a few times. This chain connects TRBV6-5 to TRBJ1-5; the D gene is possibly TRBD1 (5 bases). The CDR3 has 12 amino acids. Germline V lookup: CDR1 MNHEY, CDR2 SVGAGI. The CDR3 is CAVGRGNQPQHF. Here the CDR3 DNA reads TGTGCTGTAGGGAGGGGAAATCAGCCCCAGCATTTT.

This clonotype was detected a few times. The CDR3 sequence: CASRPPGLALDTQYF. CDR3 sequence (DNA): TGCGCCAGCAGACCCCCGGGACTAGCGTTAGATACGCAGTATTTT. This chain uses TRBV5-1 with TRBJ2-3, with 10 bases matching TRBD2. The CDR3 spans 15 residues. Germline V gene lookup returns CDR1 SGHRS and CDR2 YFSETQ. The V gene end was trimmed by 5 bases and the J gene end by 5 bases; junction bases not matched to a gene: 8.

This clonotype occurred once. The V and J genes are TRBV7-6 and TRBJ2-7; TRBD2 aligns across 11 bases. The CDR3 runs 21 residues. Germline loops: CDR1 SGHVS, CDR2 FNYEAQ. Trimming cost V 0 bases and J 2 bases; bases outside gene matches: 18. The CDR3, as DNA: TGTGCCAGCAGCTTAGCCCCGGGAGTGACTAGCGGGATGCTAGCGCCCTACGAGCAGTACTTC. Translating it yields CASSLAPGVTSGMLAPYEQYF.

There are a few counts of this clonotype. This chain uses TRBV11-2 with TRBJ1-1, with D possibly matching TRBD1 (6 bases). CDR3 size: 12 residues. V lost 2 bases to trimming and J lost 7 bases, with 8 bases between them. Germline CDR1 and CDR2: SGHAT and FQNNGV. The CDR3 loop is CASSLWTDEAFF. The CDR3 nucleotides read TGTGCCAGCAGCTTATGGACAGATGAAGCTTTCTTT.

This rearrangement joins TRBV18 to TRBJ2-1; 13 bases are a match to TRBD2. The V gene's germline CDR1 is KGHSH and CDR2 LQKENI. The CDR3 contains 16 residues. After removal of 1 base from V and 9 bases from J, the junction contained 6 bases not matched to a gene. CDR3 protein: CASSPLGLAGEREQFF. CDR3 in DNA: TGTGCCAGCTCACCACTTGGACTAGCGGGAGAGCGTGAGCAGTTCTTC. Full variable domain (rest looked up from reference TRBV18 and TRBJ2-1): NAGVMQNPRHLVRRRGQEARLRCSPMKGHSHVYWYRQLPEEGLKFMVYLQKENIIDESGMPKERFSAEFPKEGPSILRIQQVVRGDSAAYFCASSPLGLAGEREQFFGPGTRLTVL.

The V gene is TRBV20-1, the J gene TRBJ2-3; D may match TRBD1 or TRBD2 (5 bases each). CDR1 and CDR2 from the germline V gene are DFQATT and SNEGSKA (reference sequence). V was trimmed by 7 bases and J by 6 bases, leaving 20 bases between them. The CDR3 consists of 14 residues. Here the CDR3 reads CSVESEGPGDTQYF. The CDR3 DNA follows: TGCAGTGTTGAATCTGAGGGGCCAGGGGATACGCAGTATTTT.

There are a few counts of this clonotype. The chain links TRBV4-1 to TRBJ2-5; 9 bases agree with TRBD2. The CDR3 length is 16 residues. The V gene's germline CDR1 is MGHRA and CDR2 YSYEKL. The V gene end was trimmed by 2 bases and the J gene end by 2 bases; junction bases not matched to a gene: 6. The CDR3 loop is CASSQYGGGVQETQYF. The CDR3 coding sequence is TGCGCCAGCAGCCAATATGGCGGGGGGGTTCAAGAGACCCAGTACTTC.

This clonotype has only a few counts. J is TRBJ2-7 and V is TRBV20-1; TRBD1 aligns across 8 bases. The CDR3 totals 12 residues. V was clipped by 6 bases and J by 4 bases; unmatched bases: 5. The germline gives CDR1 DFQATT, CDR2 SNEGSKA (reference sequence). This chain's CDR3 is CSALGQGYEQYF. The CDR3 coding sequence is TGCAGTGCGCTAGGACAGGGATACGAGCAGTACTTC.

This chain's CDR3 is CASSLEGRRNGNTIYF. The CDR3 DNA sequence: TGCGCCAGCAGCTTGGAGGGACGGAGGAATGGAAACACCATATATTTT. This sequence joins TRBV5-1 and TRBJ1-3; D might be TRBD1 (5 bases). The ends were cut back, 0 bases at V and 3 bases at J, with 13 bases in the middle. The germline CDR1 and CDR2 sequences are SGHRS and YFSETQ. This CDR3 has 16 amino acids.

This clonotype occurred a few times. This rearrangement joins TRBV25-1 to TRBJ2-1, with a possible D match to TRBD2 (5 bases). CDR3 length equals 16 residues. Germline V gene sequence: CDR1 MGHDK, CDR2 SYGVNS. The V end lost 3 bases, the J end lost 0 bases, and 12 bases lay between the germline ends. The CDR3 loop reads CASSDWTGSSYNEQFF. CDR3 DNA: TGTGCCAGCAGTGATTGGACGGGGAGCTCCTACAATGAGCAGTTCTTC.

This chain connects TRBV11-2 to TRBJ2-1; 10 bases line up with TRBD2. The CDR3 has 17 residues. CDR1 SGHAT and CDR2 FQNNGV come from the germline V gene. V was clipped by 5 bases and J by 4 bases; unmatched bases: 11. CDR3 region: CASSPTVTSGIYNEQFF. The DNA of the CDR3 is TGTGCCAGCAGCCCCACGGTCACTAGCGGGATATACAATGAGCAGTTCTTC. Filled out from reference TRBV11-2 and TRBJ2-1, the complete variable domain reads EAGVAQSPRYKIIEKRQSVAFWCNPISGHATLYWYQQILGQGPKLLIQFQNNGVVDDSQLPKDRFSAERLKGVDSTLKIQPAKLEDSAVYLCASSPTVTSGIYNEQFFGPGTRLTVL.

This clonotype was seen only a few times. J is TRBJ1-1 and V is TRBV20-1, with D maybe TRBD1 (5 bases). The length of the CDR3 is 15 residues. Trimming pared 6 bases from V and 0 bases from J, leaving 17 bases between. CDR1 is DFQATT, CDR2 SNEGSKA, per germline (reference sequence). The CDR3 nucleotides read TGCAGTGCCGAGGGAGGGGTAGCGGTGAACACTGAAGCTTTCTTT. It yields the protein CSAEGGVAVNTEAFF.

The genes are TRBV12-5 and TRBJ1-3; a possible D gene is TRBD1 (6 bases). The V end lost 4 bases, the J end lost 2 bases, and 27 bases lay between the germline ends. The CDR3 totals 20 residues. CDR1 LGHNT and CDR2 FRNRAP come from the germline V gene. CDR3 sequence reads: CASGSPLGGGGGLPGNTIYF. The CDR3 DNA reads as TGTGCTAGTGGTTCCCCTCTTGGGGGGGGCGGAGGTCTACCTGGAAACACCATATATTTT.

This chain joins TRBV10-3 and TRBJ2-1, with TRBD2 matching over 9 bases. Germline CDR1 and CDR2: ENHRY and SYGVKD. Trimming removed 2 bases from V and 7 bases from J; junction bases left unmatched: 6. This CDR3 is built from 15 residues. The CDR3 DNA is TGTGCCATCAGTGAGGGAGCGGGAGGTGGTAATGAGCAGTTCTTC. Its translation: CAISEGAGGGNEQFF.

The chain employs TRBV6-5 and TRBJ2-2; possible D gene TRBD2, 6 bases. V was trimmed by 0 bases and J by 6 bases, leaving 11 bases between them. Per the germline V gene, CDR1 is MNHEY and CDR2 is SVGAGI. The CDR3 is 15 residues long. The DNA for the CDR3 is TGTGCCAGCAGTTACTCAGGATCGGGAGCCGGGGAGCTGTTTTTT. It encodes CASSYSGSGAGELFF.

A few counts support this clonotype. The rearrangement joins TRBV3-1 to TRBJ2-7; 9 bases match TRBD1. Unmatched junction bases numbered 8, after V lost 4 bases and J lost 4 bases. The CDR3 spans 15 residues. The germline gives CDR1 LGHDT, CDR2 YNNKEL (reference sequence). This chain's CDR3 is CASSPTGTGIYEQYF. CDR3 nucleotides: TGTGCCAGCAGCCCGACAGGGACAGGGATTTACGAGCAGTACTTC.